The 15 T cell receptor beta chains in this list originate from one sample, sequenced in a study of cytomegalovirus exposure and HLA in healthy donors. The table came from immunoSEQ multiplex PCR; TCRdb's copy has only in-frame clones and leaves some out. This sample yields about 130,000 clones, of which approximately 94% are seen a single time; roughly 1.9% belongs to the top ten. The sequenced sample was PBMCs. The receptors were sampled from a man aged 18 to 30 in good health and CMV-seropositive.

The chain has TRBV25-1 and TRBJ1-4, with D tentatively TRBD1 (6 bases). The CDR3 sequence is 16 residues long. From germline, CDR1 is MGHDK and CDR2 SYGVNS. Trimming took off 1 base at V and 4 bases at J, with 13 bases between the two ends. The CDR3 sequence: CASSESRTEINEKLFF. The CDR3 DNA sequence: TGTGCCAGCAGTGAATCCCGGACAGAGATTAATGAAAAACTGTTTTTT.

The rearrangement joins TRBV5-1 to TRBJ2-3; 9 nucleotides match TRBD2. Trimming took 2 bases from V and 5 from J; bases not matched to a gene: 15. The length of the CDR3 is 18 residues. Per germline, CDR1 SGHRS and CDR2 YFSETQ. Here the CDR3 reads CASSFNLAREGPVDTQYF. CDR3 DNA sequence: TGCGCCAGCAGCTTTAATCTCGCGCGGGAGGGCCCGGTAGATACGCAGTATTTT.

The rearrangement uses TRBV9 and TRBJ2-7; TRBD1 might be the D (5 bases). Germline-derived CDR1 and CDR2 are SGDLS and YYNGEE. The CDR3 has 14 residues. Trimming took 0 bases from V and 5 from J, leaving 12 bases between them. CDR3 sequence (DNA): TGTGCCAGCAGCGTAGGATCAGGGTCCCACGAGCAGTACTTC. This gives the protein CASSVGSGSHEQYF.

This clone was observed once. The genes are TRBV27 and TRBJ2-3; TRBD2 is a possible D gene (7 bases). The CDR3 consists of 16 residues. Germline V lookup: CDR1 MNHEY, CDR2 SMNVEV (reference sequence). The germline V and J ends were trimmed by 8 bases and 2 bases, with 20 bases remaining between them. The CDR3 here is CASRGAGAITTDTQYF. CDR3 nucleotide sequence: TGTGCCAGCCGGGGGGCAGGGGCCATCACCACAGATACGCAGTATTTT.

This clone has just one count. It is unclear where the CDR3 begins or ends on the DNA, so no DNA is shown, and the CDR3 is as TCRdb lists it. The V call is TRBV28, the J call TRBJ2-7; the table's D gene call, TRBD2, was not cross checked with the DNA. The CDR3 sequence runs 20 residues, both termini included. CDR1 is MDHEN, CDR2 SYDVKM, per germline. The CDR3 spells CASSSSSHSSTSGISYEQYF.

J is TRBJ2-1 and V is TRBV19, with 11 bases matching TRBD2. This CDR3 contains 16 residues. V lost 5 bases to trimming and J lost 0 bases; unmatched junction nucleotides: 3. The germline V gene has CDR1 LNHDA and CDR2 SQIVND (reference sequence). The CDR3 region has the DNA TGTGCCAGTAGTTCCGGGACTAGCGGCTCCTACAATGAGCAGTTCTTC. Translation gives CASSSGTSGSYNEQFF. Variable domain in full (rest from reference TRBV19 and TRBJ2-1): DGGITQSPKYLFRKEGQNVTLSCEQNLNHDAMYWYRQDPGQGLRLIYYSQIVNDFQKGDIAEGYSVSREKKESFPLTVTSAQKNPTAFYLCASSSGTSGSYNEQFFGPGTRLTVL.

The V gene is TRBV27, the J gene TRBJ2-3; 9 nucleotides align to TRBD2. The trim removed 6 bases at V and 0 bases at J, leaving 4 bases unmatched. The CDR3 extends over 15 amino acids. Germline lookup yields CDR1 MNHEY and CDR2 SMNVEV (reference sequence). The CDR3 protein is CASSLGTSSTDTQYF. The DNA of the CDR3 is TGTGCCAGCAGCCTCGGGACTAGCAGCACAGATACGCAGTATTTT.

This rearrangement joins TRBV13 to TRBJ1-6; 8 positions match TRBD1. With V trimmed by 5 bases and J by 8 bases, 11 bases remained unmatched. CDR1 and CDR2 from the germline V gene are PRHDT and FYEKMQ (reference sequence). The length of the CDR3 is 16 residues. Here the CDR3 DNA reads TGTGCCAGCAGCCCACAGGGGGTTCTAGGGGATTCACCCCTCCACTTT. Translated, it gives CASSPQGVLGDSPLHF.

The chain employs TRBV11-2 and TRBJ2-3; a possible D gene is TRBD2 (6 bases). Germline V CDR1 and CDR2: SGHAT, FQNNGV. The length of the CDR3 is 17 residues. V dropped 5 bases and J dropped 0 bases, with 18 bases sitting between them. The CDR3 here is CASSRRGGTTSTDTQYF. As DNA, the CDR3 is TGTGCCAGCAGCCGTCGTGGGGGGACCACTAGCACAGATACGCAGTATTTT. Full variable domain (remainder filled in from reference TRBV11-2 and TRBJ2-3): EAGVAQSPRYKIIEKRQSVAFWCNPISGHATLYWYQQILGQGPKLLIQFQNNGVVDDSQLPKDRFSAERLKGVDSTLKIQPAKLEDSAVYLCASSRRGGTTSTDTQYFGPGTRLTVL.

The chain joins TRBV6-6 to TRBJ2-5; 8 nucleotides align to TRBD1. The CDR3 length is 14 residues. Germline lookup yields CDR1 MNHNY and CDR2 SVGAGI (reference sequence). V gave up 0 bases and J gave up 4 bases; unmatched junction bases: 1. The CDR3 coding sequence is TGTGCCAGCAGTTACTCGGGGACAGGAGAGACCCAGTACTTC. Its translation is CASSYSGTGETQYF.

The rearrangement links TRBV11-2 to TRBJ1-1; D possibly corresponds to TRBD1 (5 bases). The length of the CDR3 is 13 residues. The ends were cut back, 0 bases at V and 8 bases at J, with 10 bases in the middle. Germline V gene data show CDR1 as SGHAT and CDR2 as FQNNGV. The CDR3 DNA is TGTGCCAGCAGCTTAGACCGGGGGGTGGAAGCTTTCTTT. This gives the protein CASSLDRGVEAFF. Supplemented by reference TRBV11-2 and TRBJ1-1, the full variable domain reads EAGVAQSPRYKIIEKRQSVAFWCNPISGHATLYWYQQILGQGPKLLIQFQNNGVVDDSQLPKDRFSAERLKGVDSTLKIQPAKLEDSAVYLCASSLDRGVEAFFGQGTRLTVV.

The chain couples TRBV14 to TRBJ1-1, with D possibly TRBD1 on 6 matching bases. Trimming took 4 bases from V and 0 from J, leaving 12 bases between them. The CDR3 covers 15 residues. Germline V gene lookup returns CDR1 SGHDN and CDR2 FVKESK. The CDR3 reads CASSPDSYLNTEAFF. CDR3 coding DNA: TGTGCCAGCAGCCCGGACAGTTACCTGAACACTGAAGCTTTCTTT.

The V call is TRBV4-1, the J call TRBJ2-1; D gene uncertain. The CDR3 sequence is 14 residues long. V lost 1 base and J lost 8, with 12 bases in between. CDR1 is MGHRA and CDR2 is YSYEKL in the germline V gene. DNA of the CDR3: TGCGCCAGCAGCCAAGGGCTCCGTCTCGATGAGCAGTTCTTC. This encodes CASSQGLRLDEQFF.

The rearrangement uses TRBV7-3 and TRBJ2-3; TRBD2 agrees at 11 bases. J gave up 5 bases and V 4 bases, and 5 bases lay outside the gene matches. Germline-derived CDR1 and CDR2 are SGHTA and FQGTGA. The CDR3 loop spans 15 amino acids. The CDR3 protein is CASSSIAGGLDTQYF. CDR3 nucleotide sequence: TGTGCCAGCAGCTCTATAGCGGGAGGGCTAGATACGCAGTATTTT.

The chain has TRBV9 and TRBJ2-2, with TRBD2 matching 10 bases. The germline gives CDR1 SGDLS, CDR2 YYNGEE. This CDR3 has 16 residues. V lost 2 bases to trimming and J lost 8 bases; unmatched junction nucleotides: 9. CDR3 DNA sequence: TGTGCCAGCAGCGTTAGCGGGAGGCCCCTCTCGGGGGAGCTGTTTTTT. This encodes CASSVSGRPLSGELFF. The full variable domain, rest sourced from reference TRBV9 and TRBJ2-2, is DSGVTQTPKHLITATGQRVTLRCSPRSGDLSVYWYQQSLDQGLQFLIQYYNGEERAKGNILERFSAQQFPDLHSELNLSSLELGDSALYFCASSVSGRPLSGELFFGEGSRLTVL.